The next 13 T cell receptor beta chains were all read from a single sample in a study of blood T cell repertoires in COVID-19. Assay: immunoSEQ multiplex PCR; the TCRdb copy retains only in-frame clones and omits some. The table has about 86,000 clones, around 85% seen once. What was sequenced was peripheral blood. Receptors originate from a man between 65 and 85 years old with acute or convalescent COVID-19.

Here the CDR3 reads CASSRLAGDTDTQYF. The CDR3 nucleotides are TGTGCCAGCAGCAGGCTAGCGGGGGACACAGATACGCAGTATTTT. V is TRBV3-1 (or the pseudogene TRBV3-2) and J is TRBJ2-3; the match to TRBD2 covers 10 bases. There are 15 residues in the CDR3. V lost 5 bases to trimming and J lost 2 bases; unmatched junction nucleotides: 4. The germline V gene has CDR1 LGHDT and CDR2 YNNKEL (reference sequence).

The genes are TRBV30 and TRBJ1-2; the match to TRBD1 covers 7 bases. Germline V gene lookup returns CDR1 GTSNPN and CDR2 SVGIG (reference sequence). This CDR3 contains 14 residues. The trim removed 3 bases at V and 3 bases at J, leaving 7 bases unmatched. The CDR3 is CAWSPDRADYGYTF. In nucleotides, the CDR3 is TGTGCCTGGAGCCCCGACAGGGCAGACTATGGCTACACCTTC.

J is TRBJ1-1 and V is TRBV9, with 8 bases fitting TRBD1. CDR1 is SGDLS and CDR2 is YYNGEE in the germline V gene. Unmatched junction bases numbered 6, after V lost 4 bases and J lost 1 base. The CDR3 has 15 residues. The CDR3 coding sequence is TGTGCCAGCAGCATCTCCGGGACAGGGAACACTGAAGCTTTCTTT. Translated: CASSISGTGNTEAFF.

This clone turned up a few times. The V call is TRBV5-1, the J call TRBJ1-2, with D perhaps TRBD1 (5 bases). The V gene lost 2 bases and the J gene lost 2 bases, with 16 bases spanning the gap. The length of the CDR3 is 16 residues. Germline lookup yields CDR1 SGHRS and CDR2 YFSETQ. CDR3 in amino acids: CASSFSEGRENYGYTF. CDR3 nucleotides: TGCGCCAGCAGCTTCTCTGAGGGGCGGGAGAACTATGGCTACACCTTC.

This chain uses TRBV5-8 with TRBJ1-2; D remains ambiguous. The germline V gene encodes CDR1 SGHTS and CDR2 YDEGEE. Deletions cut 3 bases from V and 4 bases from J, with 10 bases between. The CDR3 totals 13 residues. As DNA, the CDR3 is TGTGCCAGCAGCTCCTCCGGGTCCTATGGCTACACCTTC. It specifies CASSSSGSYGYTF.

The gene calls are TRBV20-1 and TRBJ2-7; a weak D match, TRBD1 (5 bases). There are 11 residues in the CDR3. Germline CDR1 DFQATT, CDR2 SNEGSKA (reference sequence). The CDR3 DNA is TGCAGCGGATTTACAGGTTACGAGCAGTACTTC. Residues: CSGFTGYEQYF.

This clone has a handful of counts. The CDR3 DNA reads TGTGCCAGCAGCGAGACAGGGGGTAAGGCCGGGGAGCTGTTTTTT. This encodes CASSETGGKAGELFF. V gene TRBV28 combines with J gene TRBJ2-2, with 9 bases aligning to TRBD1. Trimming cost V 6 bases and J 6 bases; bases outside gene matches: 8. The CDR3 totals 15 residues. Germline CDR1 is MDHEN and CDR2 is SYDVKM.

The rearrangement links TRBV18 to TRBJ1-2; D uncertain. Trimming took 5 bases from V and 8 from J, leaving 21 bases between them. Germline values: CDR1 KGHSH, CDR2 LQKENI. CDR3 length equals 15 residues. The CDR3 coding sequence is TGTGCCAGCTCATCAGTCCAGGAGGGCGGAAGAGGCTACACCTTC. This codes for CASSSVQEGGRGYTF. The variable domain in full, with the rest retrieved from reference TRBV18 and TRBJ1-2, is NAGVMQNPRHLVRRRGQEARLRCSPMKGHSHVYWYRQLPEEGLKFMVYLQKENIIDESGMPKERFSAEFPKEGPSILRIQQVVRGDSAAYFCASSSVQEGGRGYTFGSGTRLTVV.

The chain links TRBV20-1 to TRBJ1-2; TRBD1 matches 9 bases. CDR1 DFQATT and CDR2 SNEGSKA come from the germline V gene (reference sequence). CDR3 size: 15 residues. V shed 3 bases and J 6 bases; nucleotides not matched to a gene: 11. The CDR3 coding sequence is TGCAGTGCTAGTGGGGACAGGGACTTTTTCGATGGCTACACCTTC. Translating it yields CSASGDRDFFDGYTF.

The rearrangement links TRBV11-2 to TRBJ1-6; weak D call: TRBD1 (6 bases). V was trimmed by 4 bases and J by 7 bases, leaving 14 bases between them. The length of the CDR3 is 15 residues. Germline CDR1 and CDR2: SGHAT and FQNNGV. In nucleotides, the CDR3 is TGTGCCAGCAGCTCATATACCGGGACAAATTCACCCCTCCACTTT. Its protein product is CASSSYTGTNSPLHF. The full variable domain, completed using reference TRBV11-2 and TRBJ1-6, is EAGVAQSPRYKIIEKRQSVAFWCNPISGHATLYWYQQILGQGPKLLIQFQNNGVVDDSQLPKDRFSAERLKGVDSTLKIQPAKLEDSAVYLCASSSYTGTNSPLHFGNGTRLTVT.

The V gene is TRBV2, the J gene TRBJ1-1; 10 positions match TRBD1. There are 14 residues in the CDR3. Germline values: CDR1 SNHLY, CDR2 FYNNEI. V was clipped by 5 bases and J by 3 bases; unmatched bases: 3. CDR3 in amino acids: CASSRQGADTEAFF. For the CDR3, the DNA is TGTGCCAGCAGTCGACAGGGGGCGGACACTGAAGCTTTCTTT.

The table lists this clone with a count of one. The chain joins TRBV7-2 to TRBJ1-5, with D perhaps matching TRBD1 (5 bases). V lost 2 bases, J lost 3 bases, and 11 bases lay in between. The germline V gene encodes CDR1 SGHTA and CDR2 FQGNSA. The CDR3 contains 15 residues. This chain's CDR3 is CASSLRWGDNQPQHF. Here the CDR3 DNA reads TGTGCCAGCAGCTTACGCTGGGGGGACAATCAGCCCCAGCATTTT.

The V and J genes are TRBV6-1 and TRBJ1-6, with TRBD1 matching over 8 bases. The J segment lost 7 bases and the V segment lost 1 base, leaving 9 bases of the junction unmatched. CDR3 size: 17 residues. Germline V gene sequence: CDR1 MNHNS, CDR2 SASEGT. CDR3 bases: TGTGCCAGCAGTGAAGATAGGCAGGGGGCTTTAAATTCACCCCTCCACTTT. It yields the protein CASSEDRQGALNSPLHF.